This T cell receptor (beta chain) comes out of a study of response to subunit inactivated influenza vaccine. TCRdb reanalysed the RT-PCR reads using MiXCR and keeps one entry per CDR3 protein. The sample yields roughly 670,000 distinct CDR3 sequences, roughly 15% seen once. The germline CDR1 and CDR2 sequences are DFQATT and SNEGSKA (reference sequence). V was trimmed by 1 base and J by 6 bases, leaving 16 bases between them. The CDR3 sequence is 14 residues long. The TCR was taken from a man over 45 who received an inactivated influenza vaccine. The sequencing used PBMCs from blood, collected about 14 days before vaccination. The chain links TRBV20-1 to TRBJ2-7, with D hard to call. CDR3 DNA: TGCAGTGCTAGAGTTGGCAGGTCACACGGCGAGCAGTACTTC. Its protein product is CSARVGRSHGEQYF.